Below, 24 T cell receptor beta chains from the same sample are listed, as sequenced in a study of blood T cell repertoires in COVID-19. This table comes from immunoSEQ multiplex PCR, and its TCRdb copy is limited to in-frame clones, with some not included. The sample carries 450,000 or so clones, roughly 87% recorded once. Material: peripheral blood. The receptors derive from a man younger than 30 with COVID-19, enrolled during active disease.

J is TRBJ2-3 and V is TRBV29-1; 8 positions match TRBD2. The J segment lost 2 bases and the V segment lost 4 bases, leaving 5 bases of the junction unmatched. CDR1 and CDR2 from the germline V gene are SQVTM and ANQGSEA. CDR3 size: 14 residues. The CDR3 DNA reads TGCAGCGTTGTGAAGCGGGGGATCACAGATACGCAGTATTTT. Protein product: CSVVKRGITDTQYF.

In DNA form, the CDR3 reads TGCGCCAGCAGCCAAGGTGCGCTAGCGGGGGGGGATGAGCAGTTCTTC. This gives the protein CASSQGALAGGDEQFF. This chain connects TRBV4-1 to TRBJ2-1; 12 positions match TRBD2. The junction had 6 bases not matched to a gene; V was cut back by 1 base and J by 8 bases. This CDR3 spans 16 amino acids. CDR1 is MGHRA, CDR2 YSYEKL, per germline.

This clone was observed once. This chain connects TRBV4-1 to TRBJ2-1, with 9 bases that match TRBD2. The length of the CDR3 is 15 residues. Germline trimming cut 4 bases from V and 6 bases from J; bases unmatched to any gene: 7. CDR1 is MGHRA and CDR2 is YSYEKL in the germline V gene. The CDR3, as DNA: TGCGCCAGCAGCCCGGGACTAGCAGCTGGCAATGAGCAGTTCTTC. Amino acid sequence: CASSPGLAAGNEQFF.

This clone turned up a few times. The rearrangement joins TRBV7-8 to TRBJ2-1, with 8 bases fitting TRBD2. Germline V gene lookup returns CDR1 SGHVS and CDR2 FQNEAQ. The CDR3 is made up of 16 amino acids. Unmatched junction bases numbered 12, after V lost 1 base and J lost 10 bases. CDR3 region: CASSLGFSGSSWEQFF. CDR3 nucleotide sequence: TGTGCCAGCAGCTTAGGTTTCAGCGGGAGTTCCTGGGAGCAGTTCTTC.

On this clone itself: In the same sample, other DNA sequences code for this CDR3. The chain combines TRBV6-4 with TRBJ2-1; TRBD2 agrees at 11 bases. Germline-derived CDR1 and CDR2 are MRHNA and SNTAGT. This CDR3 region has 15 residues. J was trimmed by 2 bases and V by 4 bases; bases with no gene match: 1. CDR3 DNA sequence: TGTGCCAGCAGTGTACTAGCGGGGGCCTACAATGAGCAGTTCTTC. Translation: CASSVLAGAYNEQFF.

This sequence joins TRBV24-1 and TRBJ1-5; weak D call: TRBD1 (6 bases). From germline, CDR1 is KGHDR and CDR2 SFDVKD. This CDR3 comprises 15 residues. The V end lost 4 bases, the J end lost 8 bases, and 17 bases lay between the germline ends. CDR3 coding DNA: TGTGCCACCAGTGAGGGGGGGGGCCAAAATAAGCCCCAGCATTTT. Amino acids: CATSEGGGQNKPQHF.

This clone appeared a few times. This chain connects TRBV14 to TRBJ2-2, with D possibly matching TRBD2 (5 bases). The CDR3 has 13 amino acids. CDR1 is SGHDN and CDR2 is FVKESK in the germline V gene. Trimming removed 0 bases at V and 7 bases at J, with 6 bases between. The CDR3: CASSQDRGGELFF. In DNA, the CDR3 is TGTGCCAGCAGCCAAGATCGGGGCGGGGAGCTGTTTTTT.

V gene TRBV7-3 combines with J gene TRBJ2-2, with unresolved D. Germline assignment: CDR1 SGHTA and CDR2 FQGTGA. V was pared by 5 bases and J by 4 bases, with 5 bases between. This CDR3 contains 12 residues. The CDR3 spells CASSRATGELFF. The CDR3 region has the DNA TGTGCCAGCAGCCGAGCCACCGGGGAGCTGTTTTTT.

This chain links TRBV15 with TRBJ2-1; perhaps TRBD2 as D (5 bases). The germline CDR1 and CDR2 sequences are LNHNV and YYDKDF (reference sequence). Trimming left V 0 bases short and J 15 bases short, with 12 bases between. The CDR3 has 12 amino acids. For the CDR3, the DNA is TGTGCCACCAGCAGAGATCCCGGGATTGGGTTCTTC. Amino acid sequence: CATSRDPGIGFF.

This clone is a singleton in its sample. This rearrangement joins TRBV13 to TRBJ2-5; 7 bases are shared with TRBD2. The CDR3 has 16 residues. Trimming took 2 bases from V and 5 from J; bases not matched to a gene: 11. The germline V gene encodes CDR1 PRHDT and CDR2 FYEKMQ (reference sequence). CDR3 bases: TGTGCCAGCAGCTTACTCGCGGGAGAAGTAAGGGAGACCCAGTACTTC. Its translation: CASSLLAGEVRETQYF.

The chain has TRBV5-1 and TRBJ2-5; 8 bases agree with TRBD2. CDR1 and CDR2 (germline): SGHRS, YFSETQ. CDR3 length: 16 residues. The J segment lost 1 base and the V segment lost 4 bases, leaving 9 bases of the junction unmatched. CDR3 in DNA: TGCGCCAGCAGCCCGTACTCCGGGACTAGCCAAGAGACCCAGTACTTC. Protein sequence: CASSPYSGTSQETQYF. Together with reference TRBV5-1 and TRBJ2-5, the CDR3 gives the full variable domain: KAGVTQTPRYLIKTRGQQVTLSCSPISGHRSVSWYQQTPGQGLQFLFEYFSETQRNKGNFPGRFSGRQFSNSRSEMNVSTLELGDSALYLCASSPYSGTSQETQYFGPGTRLLVL.

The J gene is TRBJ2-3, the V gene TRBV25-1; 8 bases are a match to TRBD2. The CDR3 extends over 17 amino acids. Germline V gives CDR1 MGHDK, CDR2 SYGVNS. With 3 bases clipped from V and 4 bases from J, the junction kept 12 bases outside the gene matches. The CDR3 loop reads CASSDLLGAGEADTQYF. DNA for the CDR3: TGTGCCAGCAGTGACCTCCTGGGAGCGGGGGAGGCAGATACGCAGTATTTT. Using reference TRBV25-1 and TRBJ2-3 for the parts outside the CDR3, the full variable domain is EADIYQTPRYLVIGTGKKITLECSQTMGHDKMYWYQQDPGMELHLIHYSYGVNSTEKGDLSSESTVSRIRTEHFPLTLESARPSHTSQYLCASSDLLGAGEADTQYFGPGTRLTVL.

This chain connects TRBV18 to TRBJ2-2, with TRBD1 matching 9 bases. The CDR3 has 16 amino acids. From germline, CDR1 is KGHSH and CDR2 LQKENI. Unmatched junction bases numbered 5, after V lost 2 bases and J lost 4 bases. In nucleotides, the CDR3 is TGTGCCAGCTCACCAGCGGGACAGGGATTCACCGGGGAGCTGTTTTTT. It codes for CASSPAGQGFTGELFF.

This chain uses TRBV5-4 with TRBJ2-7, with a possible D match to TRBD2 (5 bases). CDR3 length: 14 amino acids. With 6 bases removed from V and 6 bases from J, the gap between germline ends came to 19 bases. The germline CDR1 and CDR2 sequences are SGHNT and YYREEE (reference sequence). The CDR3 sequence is CASTPSVGNREQYF. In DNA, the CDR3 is TGTGCCAGCACCCCGAGCGTCGGGAATCGCGAGCAGTACTTC.

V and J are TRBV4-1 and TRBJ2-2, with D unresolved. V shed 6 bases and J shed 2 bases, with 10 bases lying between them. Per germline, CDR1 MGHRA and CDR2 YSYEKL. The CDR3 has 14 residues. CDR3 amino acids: CASSPILNTGELFF. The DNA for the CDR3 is TGCGCCAGCAGTCCTATATTAAACACCGGGGAGCTGTTTTTT.

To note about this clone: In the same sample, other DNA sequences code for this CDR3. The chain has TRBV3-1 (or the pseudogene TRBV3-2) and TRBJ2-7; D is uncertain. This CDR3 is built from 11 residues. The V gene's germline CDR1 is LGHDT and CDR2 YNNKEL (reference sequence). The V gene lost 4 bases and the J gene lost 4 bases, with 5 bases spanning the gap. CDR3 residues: CASSLYYEQYF. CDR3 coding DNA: TGTGCCAGCAGCCTCTATTACGAGCAGTACTTC.

The CDR3, as DNA: TGTGCCAGAAGCTTGGCCAAGGCTAGCGAAGTGAGTGAGCAGTTCTTC. Its translation is CARSLAKASEVSEQFF. The rearrangement uses TRBV5-3 and TRBJ2-1; TRBD2 might be the D (6 bases). TRBV5-3 is an ORF, and what it does is uncertain. CDR3 length: 16 residues. V gave up 0 bases and J gave up 9 bases, with 19 bases separating them.

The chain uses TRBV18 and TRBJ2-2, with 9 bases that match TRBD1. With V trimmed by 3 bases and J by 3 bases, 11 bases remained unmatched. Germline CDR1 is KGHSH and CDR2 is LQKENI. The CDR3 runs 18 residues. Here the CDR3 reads CASSPMETGGIYTGELFF. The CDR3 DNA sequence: TGTGCCAGCTCACCGATGGAGACAGGGGGTATTTACACCGGGGAGCTGTTTTTT.

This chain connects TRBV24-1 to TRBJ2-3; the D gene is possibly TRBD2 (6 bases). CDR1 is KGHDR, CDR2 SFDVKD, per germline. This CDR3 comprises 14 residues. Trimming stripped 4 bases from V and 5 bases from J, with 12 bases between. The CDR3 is CATSEGGRGDTQYF. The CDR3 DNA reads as TGTGCCACCAGTGAAGGCGGGCGGGGAGATACGCAGTATTTT.

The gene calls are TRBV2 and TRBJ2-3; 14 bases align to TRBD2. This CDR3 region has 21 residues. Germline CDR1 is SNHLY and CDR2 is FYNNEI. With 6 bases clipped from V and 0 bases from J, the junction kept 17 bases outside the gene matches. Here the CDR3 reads CASSQGLAGVLFAGSTDTQYF. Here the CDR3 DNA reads TGTGCCAGCAGCCAGGGACTAGCGGGGGTCCTTTTTGCAGGGAGCACAGATACGCAGTATTTT.

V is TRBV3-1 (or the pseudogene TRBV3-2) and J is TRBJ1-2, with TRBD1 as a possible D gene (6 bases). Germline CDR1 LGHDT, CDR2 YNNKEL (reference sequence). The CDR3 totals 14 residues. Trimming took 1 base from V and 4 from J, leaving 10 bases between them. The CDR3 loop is CASSQVGQSYGYTF. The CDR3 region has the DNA TGTGCCAGCAGCCAAGTGGGACAAAGCTATGGCTACACCTTC.

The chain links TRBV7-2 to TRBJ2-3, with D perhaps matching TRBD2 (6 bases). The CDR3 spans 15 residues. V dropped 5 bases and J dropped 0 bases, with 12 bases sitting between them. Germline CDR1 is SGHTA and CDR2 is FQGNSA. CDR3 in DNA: TGTGCCAGCAGCCCCGGCGGGATGAGCACAGATACGCAGTATTTT. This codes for CASSPGGMSTDTQYF.

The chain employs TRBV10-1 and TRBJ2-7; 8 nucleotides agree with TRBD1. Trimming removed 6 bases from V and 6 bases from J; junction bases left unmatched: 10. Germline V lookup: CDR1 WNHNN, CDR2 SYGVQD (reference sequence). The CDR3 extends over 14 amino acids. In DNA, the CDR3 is TGCGCCAGCAGCCGGGACAGGAGGGCTTCCGAGCAGTACTTC. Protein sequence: CASSRDRRASEQYF.

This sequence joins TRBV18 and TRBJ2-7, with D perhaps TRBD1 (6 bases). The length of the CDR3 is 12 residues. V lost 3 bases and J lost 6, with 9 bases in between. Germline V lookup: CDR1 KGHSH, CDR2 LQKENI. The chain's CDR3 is CASSPTGSEQYF. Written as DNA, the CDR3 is TGTGCCAGCTCACCGACAGGATCCGAGCAGTACTTC. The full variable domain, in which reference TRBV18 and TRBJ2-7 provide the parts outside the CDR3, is NAGVMQNPRHLVRRRGQEARLRCSPMKGHSHVYWYRQLPEEGLKFMVYLQKENIIDESGMPKERFSAEFPKEGPSILRIQQVVRGDSAAYFCASSPTGSEQYFGPGTRLTVT.